Following are 4 T cell receptor beta chains from one sample sequenced in a study of T-cell memory formation after mild COVID-19 (dated by TCRdb to about 2021). Library method: 5' RACE. Sequencing used an Illumina NovaSeq 6000. TCRdb trimmed public reads at Q25 via fastp, called clones via MiXCR and kept in-frame beta chains. Rows are unified per CDR3 protein, each entry keeping the most common DNA and genes. The sample has more than 45,000 distinct CDR3 sequences on record, 9.3% of them singletons. Of the sample, 12% is held by the ten largest clones. The sequencing input was PBMCs or a T cell subset sorted from them (not recorded which). The origin of the receptors is an adult woman who had mild COVID-19 (a few samples of this study predate the infection). The sample titles of this study are shuffled in the database, so cell type and time point are left out; the donor was told from shared clones.

This clonotype was detected ten times or more. The gene calls are TRBV7-2 and TRBJ2-3, with D perhaps matching TRBD2 (6 bases). Germline V CDR1 and CDR2: SGHTA, FQGNSA. CDR3 length equals 14 residues. V was pared by 4 bases and J by 2 bases, with 10 bases between. The CDR3 sequence: CASSSGLATDTQYF. In nucleotides, the CDR3 is TGTGCCAGCAGCTCGGGACTCGCCACAGATACGCAGTATTTT.

This clonotype was seen more than once but under ten times. CDR3 sequence (DNA): TGCGCCAGCAGCTCGACGACTAGTCCTGGCACAGATACGCAGTATTTT. This translates into CASSSTTSPGTDTQYF. The chain uses TRBV5-1 and TRBJ2-3; maybe TRBD2 (6 bases). Trimming left V 3 bases short and J 1 base short, with 15 bases between. Germline V gene lookup returns CDR1 SGHRS and CDR2 YFSETQ. This CDR3 comprises 16 residues.

This clonotype was counted many times. The V gene is TRBV7-2, the J gene TRBJ2-3; possibly TRBD2 for D (6 bases). Trimming stripped 5 bases from V and 0 bases from J, with 12 bases between. The CDR3 length is 15 residues. Per the germline V gene, CDR1 is SGHTA and CDR2 is FQGNSA. CDR3 bases: TGTGCCAGCAGCCGAGGGAGCGGGAGCACAGATACGCAGTATTTT. It codes for CASSRGSGSTDTQYF.

The chain recombines TRBV5-5 with TRBJ2-1; perhaps TRBD2 as D (6 bases). CDR1 and CDR2 (germline): SGHKS, YYEKEE (reference sequence). The CDR3 contains 13 residues. V dropped 4 bases and J dropped 8 bases, with 13 bases sitting between them. The CDR3 loop reads CASSRGSWDEQFF. The CDR3 DNA is TGTGCCAGCAGCCGGGGGTCCTGGGATGAGCAGTTCTTC. Complete variable domain (other parts from reference TRBV5-5 and TRBJ2-1): DAGVTQSPTHLIKTRGQQVTLRCSPISGHKSVSWYQQVLGQGPQFIFQYYEKEERGRGNFPDRFSARQFPNYSSELNVNALLLGDSALYLCASSRGSWDEQFFGPGTRLTVL.